A single TCR beta chain is shown here with its context. Random hexamers served to reverse transcribe about 0.5 to 1 ug RNA. Across 54 Vbeta and 13 Jbeta, immunoSEQ multiplex PCR amplified TCR beta CDR3. TCRdb analysed the immunoSEQ multiplex PCR reads with MiXCR anew, one entry per CDR3 protein. The data show approximately 300,000 distinct CDR3 sequences, approximately 91% seen once. The data were obtained in a study of CD8 T cells in Susac syndrome. From blood CD8+ and CD4+ T cells, TCR beta sequences were generated. Isolation of CD8+ and CD4+ T cells was performed negatively, whereas enrichment of TEMRA cells was done by FACS. There are 12 residues in the CDR3. Germline V gene lookup returns CDR1 LNHDA and CDR2 SQIVND (reference sequence). The V segment lost 8 bases and the J segment 7 bases; nucleotides outside the gene matches: 4.

The specimen sequenced was CD8+ T cells from PBMCs. This TCR was sampled from a human donor with multiple sclerosis. The gene calls are TRBV19 and TRBJ2-2; 7 nucleotides agree with TRBD1. Here the CDR3 reads CASDRVIGELFF. CDR3 nucleotide sequence: TGTGCCAGTGACAGGGTGATCGGGGAGCTGTTTTTT.